This is a list of T cell receptor beta chains from one sample in a study of blood T cell repertoires in COVID-19. Profiled with immunoSEQ multiplex PCR; TCRdb holds only in-frame clones, not every one. The table lists approximately 76,000 clones, around 88% of them singletons. The specimen was peripheral blood. These receptors all come from a man aged 25-40 years with acute or convalescent COVID-19. The CDR3 runs from the conserved cysteine through the conserved F or W. Each record gives: V gene, D gene, clone size, J gene, CDR3 protein, CDR3 DNA. The D gene is left open where the match is weak. Clone sizes are given selectively: once, few, many, or a class where the clone is expanded.

TRBV29-1	.	.	TRBJ2-3	CSVAHTRDTQYF	TGCAGCGTCGCCCACACTAGGGATACGCAGTATTTT
TRBV16	.	.	TRBJ2-2	CASSQSTGLTGELFF	TGTGCCAGCAGCCAATCAACGGGGTTGACCGGGGAGCTGTTTTTT
TRBV29-1	TRBD1	.	TRBJ2-3	CSGGPRQGNAQYF	TGCAGCGGGGGCCCCCGACAGGGAAACGCGCAGTATTTT
TRBV11-3	.	.	TRBJ1-2	CASSLRSQGTYGYTF	TGTGCCAGCAGCCTACGTTCACAGGGTACCTATGGCTACACCTTC
TRBV7-9	.	.	TRBJ2-7	CASSPPSQVYEQYF	TGTGCCAGCAGTCCCCCGTCTCAGGTCTACGAGCAGTACTTC
TRBV5-1	TRBD2	once	TRBJ2-7	CASSLVSGRAYEQYF	TGCGCCAGCAGCTTGGTGAGTGGGAGGGCCTACGAGCAGTACTTC
TRBV28	TRBD1	.	TRBJ1-2	CASTPNGIGGQPNYGYTF	TGTGCCAGCACCCCCAACGGGATAGGGGGCCAGCCTAACTATGGCTACACCTTC
TRBV4-1	.	.	TRBJ1-5	CASSQGGGRQPQHF	TGCGCCAGCAGCCAAGGGGGGGGACGGCAGCCCCAGCATTTT
TRBV18	.	.	TRBJ2-7	CASSPGPKAEQYF	TGTGCCAGCTCACCGGGGCCGAAAGCCGAGCAGTACTTC
TRBV4-3	TRBD2	.	TRBJ2-3	CASSQEWTSASTDTQYF	TGCGCCAGCAGCCAAGAATGGACTAGCGCTTCGACCGATACGCAGTATTTT
TRBV11-2	TRBD1	.	TRBJ1-1	CASSPRLRGQGMSTEAFF	TGTGCCAGCAGCCCGAGGTTAAGGGGACAGGGGATGAGCACTGAAGCTTTCTTT
TRBV6-5	.	.	TRBJ2-7	CAIGHDTYEQYF	TGTGCGATAGGACACGATACCTACGAGCAGTACTTC
TRBV5-1	TRBD2	.	TRBJ2-1	CASALGGRGDEQFF	TGCGCCAGCGCGTTAGGCGGGAGGGGCGATGAGCAGTTCTTC
TRBV19	TRBD2	.	TRBJ2-7	CASSPNSGRVYEQYF	TGTGCCAGTAGTCCAAACAGCGGGAGGGTTTACGAGCAGTACTTC
TRBV5-5	.	.	TRBJ1-5	CASSLGSHLSNQPQHF	TGTGCCAGCAGCTTGGGGAGCCATTTGAGCAATCAGCCCCAGCATTTT
TRBV5-6	TRBD1	.	TRBJ2-7	CASAADRVSSYEQYF	TGTGCCAGCGCCGCGGACAGGGTAAGCTCCTACGAGCAGTACTTC
TRBV7-2	.	once	TRBJ2-3	CASSLADTQPETDTQYF	TGTGCCAGCAGCTTAGCGGACACTCAACCGGAAACAGATACGCAGTATTTT
TRBV19	TRBD1	.	TRBJ1-1	CASSTKQGSTEAFF	TGTGCCAGTAGTACAAAACAGGGGAGCACTGAAGCTTTCTTT
TRBV9	TRBD2	.	TRBJ2-1	CASSSSGRSYEQFF	TGTGCCAGCAGCTCTAGCGGGAGGTCCTATGAGCAGTTCTTC
TRBV7-6	TRBD1	.	TRBJ2-7	CASSLDGTGVIHEQYF	TGTGCCAGCAGCTTAGATGGCACAGGGGTTATCCACGAGCAGTACTTC
TRBV7-9	TRBD1	.	TRBJ1-2	CASSLGTGNYGYTF	TGTGCCAGCAGCTTAGGGACAGGGAACTATGGCTACACCTTC
TRBV4-2	.	.	TRBJ2-2	CASSQERGPPGELFF	TGTGCCAGCAGCCAAGAACGTGGGCCACCCGGGGAGCTGTTTTTT
TRBV19	TRBD1	.	TRBJ1-5	CASGTGGNQPQHF	TGTGCCAGTGGGACAGGGGGCAATCAGCCCCAGCATTTT
TRBV2	.	.	TRBJ2-7	CASSEGDYEQYF	TGTGCCAGCAGCGAGGGAGACTACGAGCAGTACTTC
TRBV3-1/TRBV3-2	TRBD1	.	TRBJ1-1	CASSQGQGYTEAFF	TGTGCCAGCAGCCAAGGACAGGGGTACACTGAAGCTTTCTTT
TRBV29-1	.	.	TRBJ1-5	CSVEGHTPDQPQHF	TGCAGCGTTGAAGGACATACCCCCGATCAGCCCCAGCATTTT
TRBV5-1	TRBD2	.	TRBJ2-3	CASTTGGPTDTQYF	TGCGCCAGCACGACGGGAGGGCCCACAGATACGCAGTATTTT